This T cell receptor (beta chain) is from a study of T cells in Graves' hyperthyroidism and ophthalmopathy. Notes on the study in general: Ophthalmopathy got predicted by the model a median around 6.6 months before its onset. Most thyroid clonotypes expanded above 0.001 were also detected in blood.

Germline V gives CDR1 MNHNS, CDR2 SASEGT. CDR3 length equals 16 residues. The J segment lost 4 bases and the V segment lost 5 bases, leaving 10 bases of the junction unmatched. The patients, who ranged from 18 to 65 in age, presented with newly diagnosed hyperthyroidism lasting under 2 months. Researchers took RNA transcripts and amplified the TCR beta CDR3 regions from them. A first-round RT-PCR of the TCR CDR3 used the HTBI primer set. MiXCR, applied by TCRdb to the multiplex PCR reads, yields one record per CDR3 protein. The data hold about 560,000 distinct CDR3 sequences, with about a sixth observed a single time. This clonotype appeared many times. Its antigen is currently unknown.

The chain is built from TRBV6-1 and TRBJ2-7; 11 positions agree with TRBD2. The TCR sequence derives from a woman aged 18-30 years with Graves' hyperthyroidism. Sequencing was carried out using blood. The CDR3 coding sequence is TGTGCCAGCAGTACACAACTTAGCGGGAGGGGGTACGAGCAGTACTTC. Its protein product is CASSTQLSGRGYEQYF.